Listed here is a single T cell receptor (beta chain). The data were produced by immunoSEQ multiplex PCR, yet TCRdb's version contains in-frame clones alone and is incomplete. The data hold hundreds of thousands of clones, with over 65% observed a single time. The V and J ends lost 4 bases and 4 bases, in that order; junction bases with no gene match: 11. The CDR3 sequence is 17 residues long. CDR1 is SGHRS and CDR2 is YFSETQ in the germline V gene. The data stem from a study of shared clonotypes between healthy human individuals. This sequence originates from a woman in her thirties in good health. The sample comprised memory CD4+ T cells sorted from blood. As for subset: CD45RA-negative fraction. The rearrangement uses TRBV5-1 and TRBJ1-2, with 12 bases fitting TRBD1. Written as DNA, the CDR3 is TGCGCCAGCAGCAACCTGGTCGGGACAGGGGGCGGCTATGGCTACACCTTC. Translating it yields CASSNLVGTGGGYGYTF.